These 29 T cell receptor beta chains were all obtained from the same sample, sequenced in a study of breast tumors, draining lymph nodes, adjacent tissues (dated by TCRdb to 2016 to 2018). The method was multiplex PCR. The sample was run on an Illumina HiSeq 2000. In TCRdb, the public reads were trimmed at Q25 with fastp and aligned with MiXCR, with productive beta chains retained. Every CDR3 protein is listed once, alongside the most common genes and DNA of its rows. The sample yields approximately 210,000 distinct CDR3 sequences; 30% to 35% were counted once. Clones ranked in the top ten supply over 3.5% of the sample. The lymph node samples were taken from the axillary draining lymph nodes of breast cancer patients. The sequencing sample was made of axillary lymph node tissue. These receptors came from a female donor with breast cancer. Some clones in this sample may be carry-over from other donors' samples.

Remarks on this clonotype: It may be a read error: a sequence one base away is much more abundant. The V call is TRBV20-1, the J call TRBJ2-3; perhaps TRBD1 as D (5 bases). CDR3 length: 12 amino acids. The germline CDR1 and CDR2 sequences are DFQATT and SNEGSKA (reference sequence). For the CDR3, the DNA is TGCAGTGCTAGTAGCAGGGCAGATACGCCGTATTTT. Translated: CSASSRADTPYF.

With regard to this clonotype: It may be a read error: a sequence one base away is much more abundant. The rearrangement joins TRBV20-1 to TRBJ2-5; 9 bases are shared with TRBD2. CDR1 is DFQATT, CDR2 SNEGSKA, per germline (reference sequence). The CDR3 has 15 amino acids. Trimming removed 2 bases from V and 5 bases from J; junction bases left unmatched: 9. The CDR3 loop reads CSARNLAGRAETQYF. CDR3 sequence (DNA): TGCAGTGCTAGAAACCTAGCGGGAAGGGCTGAGACCCAGTACTTC.

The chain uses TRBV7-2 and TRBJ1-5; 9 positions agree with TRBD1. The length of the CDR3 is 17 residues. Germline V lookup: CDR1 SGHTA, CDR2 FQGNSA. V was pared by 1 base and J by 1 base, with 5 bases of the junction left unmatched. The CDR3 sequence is CASSLDRGTGSNQPQHF. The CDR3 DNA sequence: TGTGCCAGCAGCTTAGATCGGGGGACAGGGAGCAATCAGCCCCAGCATTTT.

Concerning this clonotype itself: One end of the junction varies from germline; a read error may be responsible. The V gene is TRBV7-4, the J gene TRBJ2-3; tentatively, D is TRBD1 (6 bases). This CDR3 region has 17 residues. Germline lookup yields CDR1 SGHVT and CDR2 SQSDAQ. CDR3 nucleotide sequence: TGTGCCAGCAGCTTCGATTGCAGGGGCGAACTCACAGATCCGCAGTATTTT. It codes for CASSFDCRGELTDPQYF.

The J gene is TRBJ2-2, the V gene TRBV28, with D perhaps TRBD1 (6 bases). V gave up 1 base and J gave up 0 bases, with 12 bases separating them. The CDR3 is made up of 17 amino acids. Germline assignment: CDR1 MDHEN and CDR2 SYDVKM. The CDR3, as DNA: TGTGCCAGCAGTTTATCTTATCACAGGGCGAACACCGGGGAGCTGTTTTTT. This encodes CASSLSYHRANTGELFF.

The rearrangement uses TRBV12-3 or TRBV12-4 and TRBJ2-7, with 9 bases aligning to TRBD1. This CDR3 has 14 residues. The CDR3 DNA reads TGTGCTAGTGGTTTAGGGACAGGGAGGTACGAGCAGTACTTC. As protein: CASGLGTGRYEQYF.

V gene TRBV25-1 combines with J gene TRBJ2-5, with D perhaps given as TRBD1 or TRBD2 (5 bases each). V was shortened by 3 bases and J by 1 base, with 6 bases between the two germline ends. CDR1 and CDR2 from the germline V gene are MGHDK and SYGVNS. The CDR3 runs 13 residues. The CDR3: CASSEGTQETQYF. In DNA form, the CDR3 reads TGTGCCAGCAGTGAGGGGACCCAAGAGACCCAGTACTTC. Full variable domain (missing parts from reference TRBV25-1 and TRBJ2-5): EADIYQTPRYLVIGTGKKITLECSQTMGHDKMYWYQQDPGMELHLIHYSYGVNSTEKGDLSSESTVSRIRTEHFPLTLESARPSHTSQYLCASSEGTQETQYFGPGTRLLVL.

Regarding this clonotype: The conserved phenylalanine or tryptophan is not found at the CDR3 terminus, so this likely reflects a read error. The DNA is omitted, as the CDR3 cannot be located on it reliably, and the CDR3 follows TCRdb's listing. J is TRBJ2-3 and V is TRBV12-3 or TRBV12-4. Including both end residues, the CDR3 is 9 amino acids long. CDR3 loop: CASSSSSNY.

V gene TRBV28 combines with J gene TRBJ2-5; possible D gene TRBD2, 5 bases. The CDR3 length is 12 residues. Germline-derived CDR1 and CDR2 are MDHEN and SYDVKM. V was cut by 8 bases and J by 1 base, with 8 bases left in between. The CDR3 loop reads CASGRAQETQYF. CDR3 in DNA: TGTGCCAGCGGGCGGGCCCAAGAGACCCAGTACTTC.

DNA for the CDR3: TGTGCCAGCAGTTTAGCCGGGACTAGCGGGGGGTCTTCCTACAATGAGCAGTTCTTC. Amino acids: CASSLAGTSGGSSYNEQFF. The V and J genes are TRBV27 and TRBJ2-1; 15 bases fit TRBD2. V was pared by 2 bases and J by 1 base, with 6 bases of the junction left unmatched. Germline CDR1 and CDR2: MNHEY and SMNVEV (reference sequence). This CDR3 is built from 19 residues.

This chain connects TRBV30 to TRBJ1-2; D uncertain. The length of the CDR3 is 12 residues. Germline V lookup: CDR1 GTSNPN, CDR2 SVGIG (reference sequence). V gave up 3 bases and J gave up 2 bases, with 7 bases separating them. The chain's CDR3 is CAWRTQNYGYTF. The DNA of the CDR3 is TGTGCCTGGAGAACCCAGAACTATGGCTACACCTTC.

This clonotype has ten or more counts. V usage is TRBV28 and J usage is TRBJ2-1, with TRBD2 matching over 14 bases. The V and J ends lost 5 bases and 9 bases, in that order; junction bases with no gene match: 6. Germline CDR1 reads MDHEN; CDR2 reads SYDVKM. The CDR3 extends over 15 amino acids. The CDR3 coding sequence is TGTGCCAGCAGTCGGACTAGCGGGAGGAAAGGTGAGCAGTTCTTC. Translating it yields CASSRTSGRKGEQFF.

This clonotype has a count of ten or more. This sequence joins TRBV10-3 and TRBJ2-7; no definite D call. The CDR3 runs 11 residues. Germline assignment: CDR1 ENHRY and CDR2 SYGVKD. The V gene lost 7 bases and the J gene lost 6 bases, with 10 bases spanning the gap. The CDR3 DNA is TGTGCCATCACCCCTAATACCGAGCAGTACTTC. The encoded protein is CAITPNTEQYF.

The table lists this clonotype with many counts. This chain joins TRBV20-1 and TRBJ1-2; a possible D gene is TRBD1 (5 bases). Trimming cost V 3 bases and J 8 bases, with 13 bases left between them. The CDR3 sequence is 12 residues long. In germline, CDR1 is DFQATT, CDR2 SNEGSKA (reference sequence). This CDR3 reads CSARGDAGGYTF. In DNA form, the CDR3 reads TGCAGTGCTAGGGGGGACGCCGGGGGCTACACCTTC.

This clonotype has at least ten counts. The CDR3 region is CSVADRGGQPQHF. The CDR3 region has the DNA TGCAGCGTTGCTGACAGGGGCGGTCAGCCCCAGCATTTT. J is TRBJ1-5 and V is TRBV29-1; the match to TRBD1 covers 8 bases. This CDR3 contains 13 residues. Per germline, CDR1 SQVTM and CDR2 ANQGSEA. Trimming took 4 bases from V and 6 from J; bases not matched to a gene: 5.

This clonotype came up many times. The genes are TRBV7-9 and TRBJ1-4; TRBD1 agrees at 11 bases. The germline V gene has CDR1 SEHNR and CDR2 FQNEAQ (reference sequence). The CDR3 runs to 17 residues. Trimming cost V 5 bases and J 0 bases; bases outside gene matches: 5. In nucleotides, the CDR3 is TGTGCCAGCAGCACGCGGACAGGGGGCGCAACTAATGAAAAACTGTTTTTT. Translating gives CASSTRTGGATNEKLFF.

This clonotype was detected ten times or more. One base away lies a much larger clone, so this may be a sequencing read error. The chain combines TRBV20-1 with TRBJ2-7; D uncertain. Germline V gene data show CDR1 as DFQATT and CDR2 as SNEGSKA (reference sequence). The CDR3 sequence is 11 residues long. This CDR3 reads CSASGNYEQSF. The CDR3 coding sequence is TGCAGTGCTAGTGGGAACTACGAGCAGTCCTTC.

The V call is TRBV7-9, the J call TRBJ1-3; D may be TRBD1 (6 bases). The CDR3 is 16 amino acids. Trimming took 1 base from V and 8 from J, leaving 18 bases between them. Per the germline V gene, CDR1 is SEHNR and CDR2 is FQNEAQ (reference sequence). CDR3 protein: CASSLDWGRGVHTIYF. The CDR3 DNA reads TGTGCCAGCAGCTTAGACTGGGGCAGGGGTGTGCACACCATATATTTT.

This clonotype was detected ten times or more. The CDR3 region has the DNA TGTGCCAGCAGCCCGTCCCCCAGCGTCATTAGCACAGATACGCAGTATTTT. It yields the protein CASSPSPSVISTDTQYF. This sequence joins TRBV7-2 and TRBJ2-3; D gene uncertain. This CDR3 comprises 17 residues. Per the germline V gene, CDR1 is SGHTA and CDR2 is FQGNSA. V was shortened by 5 bases and J by 0 bases, with 18 bases between the two germline ends.

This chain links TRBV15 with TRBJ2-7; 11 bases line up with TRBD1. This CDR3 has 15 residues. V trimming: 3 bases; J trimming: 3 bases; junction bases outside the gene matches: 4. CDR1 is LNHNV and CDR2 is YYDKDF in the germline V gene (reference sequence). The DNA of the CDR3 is TGTGCCACCAGCAGCCGGGGGACAGGGGGCTACGAGCAGTACTTC. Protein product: CATSSRGTGGYEQYF.

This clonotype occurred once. CDR3 region: CSALGDRGNYGYTF. The CDR3 DNA reads as TGCAGTGCCCTCGGGGACAGGGGTAACTATGGCTACACCTTC. V usage is TRBV20-1 and J usage is TRBJ1-2; 10 positions match TRBD1. The trim removed 6 bases at V and 1 base at J, leaving 5 bases unmatched. The germline V gene has CDR1 DFQATT and CDR2 SNEGSKA (reference sequence). The CDR3 loop spans 14 amino acids.

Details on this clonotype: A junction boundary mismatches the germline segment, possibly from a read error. CDR3 sequence reads: CASSLQARHNSPLHF. CDR3 DNA sequence: TGTGCCAGCAGCTTACAGGCGAGACATAACTCACCCCTCCACTTT. This chain joins TRBV13 and TRBJ1-6; no firm D call. The CDR3 extends over 15 amino acids. Germline V gene data show CDR1 as PRHDT and CDR2 as FYEKMQ (reference sequence).

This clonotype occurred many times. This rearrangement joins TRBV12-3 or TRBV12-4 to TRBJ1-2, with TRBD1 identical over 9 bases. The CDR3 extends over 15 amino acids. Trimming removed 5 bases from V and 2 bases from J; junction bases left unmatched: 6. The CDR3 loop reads CASSRPGQGNYGYTF. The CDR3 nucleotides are TGTGCCAGCAGTCGGCCGGGACAGGGAAACTATGGCTACACCTTC.

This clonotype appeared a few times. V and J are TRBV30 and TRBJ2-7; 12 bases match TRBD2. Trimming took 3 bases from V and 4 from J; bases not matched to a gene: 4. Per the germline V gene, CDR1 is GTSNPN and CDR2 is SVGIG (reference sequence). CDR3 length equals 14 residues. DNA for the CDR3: TGTGCCTGGAGCCCGGGACTAGCGGGTTACGAGCAGTACTTC. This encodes CAWSPGLAGYEQYF.

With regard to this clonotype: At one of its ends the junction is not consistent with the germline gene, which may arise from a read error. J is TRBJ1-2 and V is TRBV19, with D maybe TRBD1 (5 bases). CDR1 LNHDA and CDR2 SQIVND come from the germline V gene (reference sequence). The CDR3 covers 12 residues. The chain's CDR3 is CASSSRGYGYAF. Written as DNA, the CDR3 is TGTGCCAGTAGTAGTAGGGGCTATGGCTACGCCTTC.

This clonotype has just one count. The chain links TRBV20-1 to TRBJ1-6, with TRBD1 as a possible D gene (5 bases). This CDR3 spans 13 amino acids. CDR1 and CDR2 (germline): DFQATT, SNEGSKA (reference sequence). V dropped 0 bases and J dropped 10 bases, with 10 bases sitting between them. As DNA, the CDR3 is TGCAGTGCTAGAGATAGCGGGACGTCACCCCTCCACTTT. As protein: CSARDSGTSPLHF.

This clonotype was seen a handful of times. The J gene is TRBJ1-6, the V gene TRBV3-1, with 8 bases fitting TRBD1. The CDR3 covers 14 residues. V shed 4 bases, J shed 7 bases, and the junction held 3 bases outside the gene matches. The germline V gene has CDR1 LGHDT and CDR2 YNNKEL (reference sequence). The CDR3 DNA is TGTGCCAGCAGCCCCAGACAGGGGAATTCACCCCTCCACTTT. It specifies CASSPRQGNSPLHF.

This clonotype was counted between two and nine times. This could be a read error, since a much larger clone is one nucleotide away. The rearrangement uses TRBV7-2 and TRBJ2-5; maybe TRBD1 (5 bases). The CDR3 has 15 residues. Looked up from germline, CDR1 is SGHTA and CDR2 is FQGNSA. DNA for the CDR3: TGTGCCAGCAGCCCCCGGCAGGGTTACGGTGAGACCCAGCACTTC. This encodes CASSPRQGYGETQHF.

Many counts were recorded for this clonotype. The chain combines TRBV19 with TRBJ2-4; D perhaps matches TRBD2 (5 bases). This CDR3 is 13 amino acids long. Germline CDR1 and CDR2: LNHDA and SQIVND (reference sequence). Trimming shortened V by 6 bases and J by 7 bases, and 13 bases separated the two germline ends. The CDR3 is CASSLDSGNIQYF. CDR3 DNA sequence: TGTGCCAGTAGCCTAGACTCGGGGAACATTCAGTACTTC. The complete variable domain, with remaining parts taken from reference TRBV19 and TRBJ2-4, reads DGGITQSPKYLFRKEGQNVTLSCEQNLNHDAMYWYRQDPGQGLRLIYYSQIVNDFQKGDIAEGYSVSREKKESFPLTVTSAQKNPTAFYLCASSLDSGNIQYFGAGTRLSVL.